These 30 T cell receptor beta chains originate from one sample sequenced in a study of cytomegalovirus exposure and HLA in healthy donors. 13 Jbeta primers and 60 Vbeta primers were used for the PCR. The assay was immunoSEQ multiplex PCR, and TCRdb's table has in-frame clones only and misses some. Of approximately 150,000 clones listed, 60% to 85% are singletons. The sequenced sample consisted of PBMCs. These receptors were obtained from a man in his forties in good health and CMV-seropositive.

This clone was picked up many times. The chain employs TRBV18 and TRBJ1-1; D is unresolved. CDR3 size: 12 residues. Germline V gene lookup returns CDR1 KGHSH and CDR2 LQKENI. V lost 2 bases and J lost 5, with 6 bases in between. CDR3 loop: CASSPGQTEAFF. CDR3 bases: TGTGCCAGCTCACCAGGTCAGACTGAAGCTTTCTTT.

The chain joins TRBV29-1 to TRBJ2-1; D is possibly TRBD2 (5 bases). Per the germline V gene, CDR1 is SQVTM and CDR2 is ANQGSEA. The CDR3 length is 13 residues. V lost 3 bases and J lost 8, with 14 bases in between. The CDR3 coding sequence is TGCAGCGTTGACCGGGAAGGAGGTCATGAGCAGTTCTTC. It translates to CSVDREGGHEQFF.

The rearrangement links TRBV11-2 to TRBJ1-1, with D unresolved. V was clipped by 2 bases and J by 0 bases, with 7 bases between them. The CDR3 extends over 14 amino acids. Germline V gene data show CDR1 as SGHAT and CDR2 as FQNNGV. The CDR3 DNA sequence: TGTGCCAGCAGCTTATGGGAGCTGAACACTGAAGCTTTCTTT. Its protein product is CASSLWELNTEAFF.

This sequence joins TRBV5-3 and TRBJ2-1; D uncertain. TRBV5-3 is an ORF for which the function is uncertain. CDR3 length equals 11 residues. V lost 4 bases, J lost 15 bases, and 14 bases lay in between. CDR3: CARSPQASRFF. DNA for the CDR3: TGTGCCAGAAGCCCGCAAGCGTCCAGGTTCTTC.

This chain connects TRBV6-1 to TRBJ1-3; 8 positions agree with TRBD1. Unmatched junction bases numbered 6, after V lost 6 bases and J lost 2 bases. The CDR3 sequence is 15 residues long. Germline V CDR1 and CDR2: MNHNS, SASEGT. CDR3 residues: CASSRHRGTGNTIYF. DNA for the CDR3: TGTGCCAGCAGCCGACACAGGGGGACTGGAAACACCATATATTTT.

Only a few counts were recorded for this clone. CDR3 bases: TGCGCCAGCAGTGTAAACGGACTAGCAGTCACAGATACGCAGTATTTT. Encoded protein: CASSVNGLAVTDTQYF. This chain joins TRBV10-2 and TRBJ2-3, with 8 bases matching TRBD2. Per germline, CDR1 WSHSY and CDR2 SAAADI. The CDR3 totals 16 residues. V was clipped by 4 bases and J by 2 bases; unmatched bases: 8.

The chain is built from TRBV15 and TRBJ2-7; weak D call: TRBD2 (5 bases). Trimming pared 5 bases from V and 3 bases from J, leaving 11 bases between. The CDR3 length is 13 residues. From germline, CDR1 is LNHNV and CDR2 YYDKDF (reference sequence). The CDR3 is CATSRTRDYEQYF. As DNA, the CDR3 is TGTGCCACCAGCCGTACTAGGGACTACGAGCAGTACTTC.

The chain recombines TRBV28 with TRBJ1-1, with a weak D call TRBD1 (6 bases). Germline lookup yields CDR1 MDHEN and CDR2 SYDVKM. This CDR3 has 13 amino acids. V was pared by 7 bases and J by 6 bases, with 15 bases between. CDR3 in amino acids: CASIRQATSEAFF. The DNA of the CDR3 is TGTGCCAGCATTCGACAGGCGACCTCTGAAGCTTTCTTT.

This clone was recorded only once. This chain uses TRBV18 with TRBJ2-5, with TRBD1 as a possible D gene (6 bases). The J call may be mistaken, given a closer DNA end match to TRBJ2-7. CDR1 is KGHSH and CDR2 is LQKENI in the germline V gene. The CDR3 is 15 residues long. CDR3 DNA sequence: TGTGCCAGCTCACGCGGACAGTTAAGCTCCTACGAGCAGTACTTC. It codes for CASSRGQLSSYEQYF.

The chain is built from TRBV28 and TRBJ1-3; TRBD1 matches 8 bases. The germline gives CDR1 MDHEN, CDR2 SYDVKM. The V and J ends lost 3 bases and 2 bases, in that order; junction bases with no gene match: 3. The CDR3 totals 15 residues. In DNA, the CDR3 is TGTGCCAGCAGTTTGGGGACAGGAACTGGAAACACCATATATTTT. Protein sequence: CASSLGTGTGNTIYF.

V gene TRBV27 combines with J gene TRBJ2-7; 9 bases map to TRBD1. The trim removed 7 bases at V and 2 bases at J, leaving 6 bases unmatched. CDR3 length equals 14 residues. Per the germline V gene, CDR1 is MNHEY and CDR2 is SMNVEV (reference sequence). CDR3 sequence reads: CASMRRQGAYEQYF. DNA for the CDR3: TGTGCCAGCATGCGCAGACAGGGGGCCTACGAGCAGTACTTC.

This clone showed up just once. The genes are TRBV6-1 and TRBJ1-2, with TRBD1 as a possible D gene (5 bases). The ends were cut back, 7 bases at V and 5 bases at J, with 14 bases in the middle. Germline values: CDR1 MNHNS, CDR2 SASEGT. This CDR3 is 13 amino acids long. CDR3 in DNA: TGTGCCAGCAACCGGGACTTACGTTATGGCTACACCTTC. Translation: CASNRDLRYGYTF.

V gene TRBV7-3 combines with J gene TRBJ1-6; 7 bases line up with TRBD1. Germline CDR1 reads SGHTA; CDR2 reads FQGTGA. The CDR3 consists of 19 residues. The V gene end was trimmed by 2 bases and the J gene end by 9 bases; junction bases not matched to a gene: 19. The CDR3 nucleotides read TGTGCCAGCAGCTTAGGTCCGGTGGGGGACAGAGCTTTCTCTTCACCCCTCCACTTT. This codes for CASSLGPVGDRAFSSPLHF.

This chain uses TRBV6-5 with TRBJ2-5, with a possible D match to TRBD2 (6 bases). The V end was cut by 6 bases, the J end by 1 base, with 12 bases between. The CDR3 spans 14 residues. Germline V lookup: CDR1 MNHEY, CDR2 SVGAGI. The DNA of the CDR3 is TGTGCCAGCAGACGATGGGACTTCCAAGAGACCCAGTACTTC. Amino acids: CASRRWDFQETQYF.

This chain joins TRBV4-1 and TRBJ2-1, with TRBD2 matching 11 bases. CDR1 and CDR2 from the germline V gene are MGHRA and YSYEKL. The CDR3 length is 17 residues. Unmatched junction bases numbered 7, after V lost 1 base and J lost 5 bases. The DNA for the CDR3 is TGCGCCAGCAGCCAAGGCATCTTGGGACTAGCGGACAATGAGCAGTTCTTC. This translates into CASSQGILGLADNEQFF.

Details on this clone: Other DNA variants within this sample encode the same CDR3. The chain carries TRBV5-6 and TRBJ2-7, with 8 nucleotides matching TRBD2. V trimming: 0 bases; J trimming: 6 bases; junction bases outside the gene matches: 5. Germline values: CDR1 SGHDT, CDR2 YYEEEE. The CDR3 is 14 residues long. CDR3 sequence reads: CASSLAGAGVEQYF. In nucleotides, the CDR3 is TGTGCCAGCAGCTTGGCCGGAGCGGGAGTCGAGCAGTACTTC.

The rearrangement uses TRBV7-9 and TRBJ2-7, with TRBD1 matching 10 bases. The CDR3 covers 16 residues. Trimming at V came to 5 bases and at J to 7 bases, leaving 14 bases not matched to a gene. Germline loops: CDR1 SEHNR, CDR2 FQNEAQ (reference sequence). The DNA of the CDR3 is TGTGCCAGCAGCGTGCCCGGGACAGGGGTTACGGATGAGCAGTACTTC. Protein sequence: CASSVPGTGVTDEQYF.

This rearrangement joins TRBV6-5 to TRBJ1-1; 7 positions match TRBD1. The germline gives CDR1 MNHEY, CDR2 SVGAGI. The CDR3 is 14 amino acids. V was pared by 5 bases and J by 3 bases, with 6 bases of the junction left unmatched. The CDR3 DNA reads as TGTGCCAGCAGTCACAGGGGCGGGGACACTGAAGCTTTCTTT. It codes for CASSHRGGDTEAFF.

The chain joins TRBV5-1 to TRBJ2-2; D possibly corresponds to TRBD1 (5 bases). CDR1 SGHRS and CDR2 YFSETQ come from the germline V gene. V was clipped by 4 bases and J by 1 base, with 8 bases between them. This CDR3 is 14 amino acids long. The CDR3 DNA follows: TGCGCCAGCAGCGACAGTGTGAACACCGGGGAGCTGTTTTTT. Encoded protein: CASSDSVNTGELFF.

The chain carries TRBV10-3 and TRBJ2-1, with TRBD2 matching over 10 bases. Germline V gives CDR1 ENHRY, CDR2 SYGVKD. V trimming: 11 bases; J trimming: 4 bases; junction bases outside the gene matches: 14. The CDR3 length is 16 residues. For the CDR3, the DNA is TGTGCCCCCGACGGGCCTTGGACTAGCGGATACAATGAGCAGTTCTTC. Translating it yields CAPDGPWTSGYNEQFF.

On this clone: A junction end diverges from the germline sequence, so it may reflect a read error. The CDR3 nucleotides read TGTGCCGGCAGCTTGGTCCGGGACAGAGAGGGACATGAGCAGTTCTTC. Translated: CAGSLVRDREGHEQFF. The genes are TRBV5-7 and TRBJ2-1; the match to TRBD1 covers 7 bases. TRBV5-7 falls under the ORF class, with uncertain function. This CDR3 contains 16 residues.

This clone came up a few times. J is TRBJ1-5 and V is TRBV2, with TRBD1 matching 7 bases. The ends lost 8 bases at V and 1 base at J; junction bases unmatched: 5. Germline V gene lookup returns CDR1 SNHLY and CDR2 FYNNEI. CDR3 length: 14 residues. CDR3 protein: CASQGGRSNQPQHF. The DNA of the CDR3 is TGTGCCAGCCAGGGGGGCAGAAGCAATCAGCCCCAGCATTTT.

A note on this clone: One end of the junction is discordant with germline, which a read error may explain. The chain combines TRBV6-1 with TRBJ2-5, with D possibly called TRBD1 or TRBD2 (5 bases each). Looked up from germline, CDR1 is MNHNS and CDR2 is SASEGT. This CDR3 comprises 13 residues. CDR3 in DNA: TGTGCCAGCAGCGAAGGGGTGGGGAGGACCCAGTACTTC. Translating it yields CASSEGVGRTQYF.

V usage is TRBV5-6 and J usage is TRBJ2-5; 10 bases fit TRBD1. The DNA matches TRBJ2-7 better at its end, which makes the J call doubtful. This CDR3 has 14 amino acids. The germline gives CDR1 SGHDT, CDR2 YYEEEE. DNA for the CDR3: TGTGCCAGCAGCTACGGGACAGGGGTCTACGAGCAGTACTTC. Translated, it gives CASSYGTGVYEQYF.

The V call is TRBV2, the J call TRBJ1-6, with TRBD1 matching over 7 bases. The germline CDR1 and CDR2 sequences are SNHLY and FYNNEI. The CDR3 covers 13 residues. The ends lost 7 bases at V and 8 bases at J; junction bases unmatched: 5. In DNA form, the CDR3 reads TGTGCCAGCAACAGGGGAGATGATTCACCCCTCCACTTT. It encodes CASNRGDDSPLHF. The whole variable domain, remainder taken from reference TRBV2 and TRBJ1-6, is EPEVTQTPSHQVTQMGQEVILRCVPISNHLYFYWYRQILGQKVEFLVSFYNNEISEKSEIFDDQFSVERPDGSNFTLKIRSTKLEDSAMYFCASNRGDDSPLHFGNGTRLTVT.

Only a few counts were recorded for this clone. J is TRBJ1-5 and V is TRBV19; D is uncertain. V lost 6 bases, J lost 5 bases, and 8 bases lay in between. The CDR3 contains 12 residues. Germline V gene sequence: CDR1 LNHDA, CDR2 SQIVND (reference sequence). The CDR3 spells CASRGADQPQHF. Written as DNA, the CDR3 is TGTGCCAGTAGGGGTGCGGATCAGCCCCAGCATTTT.

This rearrangement joins TRBV25-1 to TRBJ2-7, with 10 nucleotides matching TRBD2. J lost 5 bases, V lost 1 base, and 5 bases had no gene match. Per the germline V gene, CDR1 is MGHDK and CDR2 is SYGVNS. This CDR3 comprises 15 residues. CDR3 bases: TGTGCCAGCAGTGAATTTAAGCGGGAGGGGAACGAGCAGTACTTC. Protein sequence: CASSEFKREGNEQYF.

The J gene is TRBJ2-3, the V gene TRBV4-3; TRBD2 is a possible D gene (9 bases). Germline CDR1 reads LGHNA; CDR2 reads YSLEER. The CDR3 sequence is 17 residues long. The ends were cut back, 0 bases at V and 8 bases at J, with 21 bases in the middle. CDR3 sequence: CASSQENPSGTGGTQYF. CDR3 in DNA: TGCGCCAGCAGCCAAGAAAATCCTAGCGGGACAGGCGGTACGCAGTATTTT.

The chain combines TRBV27 with TRBJ2-3, with 14 bases aligning to TRBD2. Germline assignment: CDR1 MNHEY and CDR2 SMNVEV (reference sequence). This CDR3 is built from 16 residues. V lost 6 bases and J lost 5; bases outside the gene matches: 7. The CDR3 sequence is CASSVGTSGRGDTQYF. Written as DNA, the CDR3 is TGTGCCAGCAGCGTTGGGACTAGCGGGAGAGGAGATACGCAGTATTTT.

Only one count was recorded for this clone. J is TRBJ2-1 and V is TRBV4-1; TRBD1 agrees at 7 bases. Unmatched junction bases numbered 7, after V lost 1 base and J lost 4 bases. The CDR3 runs 16 residues. The germline V gene encodes CDR1 MGHRA and CDR2 YSYEKL. As DNA, the CDR3 is TGCGCCAGCAGCCAAGTCGAAGGGGGCCATTACAATGAGCAGTTCTTC. It yields the protein CASSQVEGGHYNEQFF.